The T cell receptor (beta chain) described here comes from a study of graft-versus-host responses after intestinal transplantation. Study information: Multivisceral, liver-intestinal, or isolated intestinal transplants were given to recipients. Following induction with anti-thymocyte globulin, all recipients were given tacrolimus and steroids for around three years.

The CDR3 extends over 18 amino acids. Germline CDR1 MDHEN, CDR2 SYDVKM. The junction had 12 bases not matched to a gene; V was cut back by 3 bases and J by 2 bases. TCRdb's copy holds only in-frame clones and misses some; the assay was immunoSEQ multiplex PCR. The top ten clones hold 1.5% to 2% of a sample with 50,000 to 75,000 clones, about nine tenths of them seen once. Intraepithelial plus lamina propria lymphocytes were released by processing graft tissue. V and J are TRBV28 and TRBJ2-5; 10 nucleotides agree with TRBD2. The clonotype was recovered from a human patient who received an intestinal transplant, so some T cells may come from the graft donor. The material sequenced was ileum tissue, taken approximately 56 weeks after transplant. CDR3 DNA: TGTGCCAGCAGTTTCCAAGTAGGACTAGCGGAGAGTCAAGAGACCCAGTACTTC. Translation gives CASSFQVGLAESQETQYF. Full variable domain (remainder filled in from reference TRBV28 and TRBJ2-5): DVKVTQSSRYLVKRTGEKVFLECVQDMDHENMFWYRQDPGLGLRLIYFSYDVKMKEKGDIPEGYSVSREKKERFSLILESASTNQTSMYLCASSFQVGLAESQETQYFGPGTRLLVL.